This T cell receptor (beta chain) is from a study of technical replicates of blood from a few donors. J was trimmed by 1 base and V by 7 bases; bases with no gene match: 6. This CDR3 has 14 residues. CDR1 LGHNA and CDR2 YNFKEQ come from the germline V gene. This table comes from immunoSEQ multiplex PCR, and its TCRdb copy is limited to in-frame clones, with some not included. The sample carries 65,000 to 80,000 clones, 96% recorded once. The clonotype was recovered from a human donor in good health. Sequenced sample: T cells isolated from PBMCs. V usage is TRBV4-2 and J usage is TRBJ1-2; 7 bases align to TRBD1. CDR3 nucleotide sequence: TGTGCCAGCACCCCGACAGGGAATAACTATGGCTACACCTTC. Residues: CASTPTGNNYGYTF.